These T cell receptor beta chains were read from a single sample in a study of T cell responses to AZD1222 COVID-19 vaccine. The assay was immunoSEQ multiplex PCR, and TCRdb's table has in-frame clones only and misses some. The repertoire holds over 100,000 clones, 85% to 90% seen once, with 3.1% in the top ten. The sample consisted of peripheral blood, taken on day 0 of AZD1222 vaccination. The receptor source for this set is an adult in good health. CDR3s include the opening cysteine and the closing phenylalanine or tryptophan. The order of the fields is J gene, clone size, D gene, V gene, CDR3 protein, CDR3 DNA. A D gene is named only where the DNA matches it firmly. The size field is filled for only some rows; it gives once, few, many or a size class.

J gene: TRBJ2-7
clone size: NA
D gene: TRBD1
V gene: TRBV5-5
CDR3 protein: CASSFRTGPNSYEQYF
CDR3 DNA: TGTGCCAGCAGCTTCCGGACAGGGCCTAACTCCTACGAGCAGTACTTC

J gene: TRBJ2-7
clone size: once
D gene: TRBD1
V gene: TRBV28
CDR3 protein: CASSTEGRTGYEQYF
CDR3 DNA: TGTGCCAGCAGTACCGAGGGTCGGACAGGCTACGAGCAGTACTTC

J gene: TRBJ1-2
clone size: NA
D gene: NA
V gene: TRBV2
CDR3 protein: CASFGAPTNYGYTF
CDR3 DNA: TGTGCCAGCTTCGGCGCCCCAACAAACTATGGCTACACCTTC

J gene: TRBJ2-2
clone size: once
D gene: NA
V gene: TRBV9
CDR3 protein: CASSVNSFEETGELFF
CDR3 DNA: TGTGCCAGCAGCGTCAATAGTTTTGAAGAGACCGGGGAGCTGTTTTTT

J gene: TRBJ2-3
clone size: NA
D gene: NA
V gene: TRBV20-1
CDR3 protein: CSAALDGYF
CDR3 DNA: TGCAGTGCCGCCCTCGATGGGTATTTT

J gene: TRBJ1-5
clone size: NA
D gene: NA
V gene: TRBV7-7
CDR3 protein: CASSLLTGGGKGNQPQHF
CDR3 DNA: TGTGCCAGCAGCTTACTTACGGGGGGGGGTAAGGGCAATCAGCCCCAGCATTTT

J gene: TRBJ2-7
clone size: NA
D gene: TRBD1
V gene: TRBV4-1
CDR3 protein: CASSQEGTGVGEQYF
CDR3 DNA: TGCGCCAGCAGCCAAGAGGGGACAGGGGTGGGCGAGCAGTACTTC

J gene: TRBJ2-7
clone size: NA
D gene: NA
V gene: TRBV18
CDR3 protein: CASSPQPAGNTYEQYF
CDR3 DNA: TGTGCCAGCTCACCGCAGCCGGCGGGTAACACCTACGAGCAGTACTTC

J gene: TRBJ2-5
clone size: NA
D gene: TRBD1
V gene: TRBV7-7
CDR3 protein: CASSLGQGAQETQYF
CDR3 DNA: TGTGCCAGCAGCTTGGGACAGGGGGCACAAGAGACCCAGTACTTC

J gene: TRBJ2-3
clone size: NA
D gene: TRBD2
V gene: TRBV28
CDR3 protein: CASSPSGRTGADTQYF
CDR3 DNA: TGTGCCAGCAGTCCGAGCGGGAGGACTGGCGCAGATACGCAGTATTTT

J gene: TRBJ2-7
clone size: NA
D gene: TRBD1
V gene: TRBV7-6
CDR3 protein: CASSAMAGQGASYEQYF
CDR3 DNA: TGTGCCAGCAGCGCTATGGCGGGACAGGGGGCGTCCTACGAGCAGTACTTC

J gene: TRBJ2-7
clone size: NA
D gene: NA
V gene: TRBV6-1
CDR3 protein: CASSELRQISAEQYF
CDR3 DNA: TGTGCCAGCAGTGAACTGCGACAGATATCGGCCGAGCAGTACTTC

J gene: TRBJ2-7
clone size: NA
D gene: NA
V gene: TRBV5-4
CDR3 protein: CASRRTGWDEQYF
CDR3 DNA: TGTGCCAGCAGACGAACTGGGTGGGACGAGCAGTACTTC

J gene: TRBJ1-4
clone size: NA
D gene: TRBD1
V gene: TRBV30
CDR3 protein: CAWSADRGRAEKLFF
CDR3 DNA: TGTGCCTGGAGTGCCGACAGGGGCCGCGCTGAAAAACTGTTTTTT

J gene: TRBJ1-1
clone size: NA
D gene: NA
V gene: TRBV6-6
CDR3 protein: CASSYSTGNTEAFF
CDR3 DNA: TGTGCCAGCAGTTACTCGACAGGGAACACTGAAGCTTTCTTT

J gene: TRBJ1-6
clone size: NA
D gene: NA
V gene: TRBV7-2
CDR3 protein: CASSLAVAGSYSYNSPLHF
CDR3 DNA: TGTGCCAGCAGCTTAGCGGTAGCAGGGTCGTACTCCTATAATTCACCCCTCCACTTT

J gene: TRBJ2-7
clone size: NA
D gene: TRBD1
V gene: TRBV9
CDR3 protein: CASSSGQGSYEQYF
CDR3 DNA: TGTGCCAGCAGCTCGGGACAGGGGTCCTACGAGCAGTACTTC